This is a list of T cell receptor beta chains from one sample in a study of CD8 T cells in Susac syndrome. One entry per CDR3 protein results from TCRdb running MiXCR on the immunoSEQ multiplex PCR reads. The profile covers just under 150,000 distinct CDR3 sequences, with roughly 95% appearing a single time and roughly 0.083% taken by the ten largest. The source material was CD4+ T cells from PBMCs. These receptors were taken from a human donor in good health. Both conserved end residues are part of each CDR3. The D gene is left open where the match is weak. Only part of the rows carry a size: once, few, many, or a class if the clone is expanded.

clone_size	d_call	j_call	v_call	cdr3_length	cdr3_nt	cdr3_aa
.	.	TRBJ2-3	TRBV10-3	13	TGTGCCATCAGTGAGTCGACTCCCGGTACGCAGTATTTT	CAISESTPGTQYF
.	TRBD1	TRBJ1-2	TRBV20-1	14	TGCAGTGCTAGCAGTGAAGGGGGCGCGAAAGGCTACACCTTC	CSASSEGGAKGYTF
.	.	TRBJ1-1	TRBV9	14	TGTGCCAGCAGTCCCCGGGCGGGAAACACTGAAGCTTTCTTT	CASSPRAGNTEAFF
.	TRBD1	TRBJ1-1	TRBV6-1	16	TGTGCCAGCAGCCACGGGCGACAGGGTTGGTTGACTGAAGCTTTCTTT	CASSHGRQGWLTEAFF
once	.	TRBJ1-5	TRBV5-6	14	TGTGCCAGCAGCTTATCGTCCCAGTCTCAGCCCCAGCATTTT	CASSLSSQSQPQHF
.	TRBD1	TRBJ2-7	TRBV20-1	13	TGCAGTGCTAGCCACAGGGGGAAGGGGGAGCAGTACTTC	CSASHRGKGEQYF
.	.	TRBJ2-5	TRBV3-1	16	TGTGCCAGCAGCCTAGATCTGGACGGAGGAGGGGAGACCCAGTACTTC	CASSLDLDGGGETQYF
few	TRBD1	TRBJ1-1	TRBV27	15	TGTGCCAGCAGTTTATTTAGGGGACAGGGCACTGAAGCTTTCTTT	CASSLFRGQGTEAFF
.	.	TRBJ2-3	TRBV3-1	16	TGTGCCAGCAGCCAAAGCCAACAGGCTACCGGAGATACGCAGTATTTT	CASSQSQQATGDTQYF
.	.	TRBJ2-5	TRBV20-1	14	TGCAGTGCTAGAAATTGGCTAGCTAAAGAGACCCAGTACTTC	CSARNWLAKETQYF
.	.	TRBJ1-2	TRBV3-1	14	TGTGCCAGCAGCCAAGATTCATCAGGCCGGGGCTACACCTTC	CASSQDSSGRGYTF
.	TRBD2	TRBJ2-3	TRBV9	17	TGTGCCAGCAGCGTTCTCACTAGCGGGAGGTCTGGAGATACGCAGTATTTT	CASSVLTSGRSGDTQYF
.	.	TRBJ2-3	TRBV12-3/TRBV12-4	14	TGTGCCAGCAGTTTAGGCTCGAGGTCAAATACGCAGTATTTT	CASSLGSRSNTQYF
.	TRBD2	TRBJ2-1	TRBV20-1	17	TGCAGTGCTAGGAAATTTAGCGGGAGGGCCTCTCGTAATGAGCAGTTCTTC	CSARKFSGRASRNEQFF
.	.	TRBJ1-1	TRBV7-8	13	TGTGCCAGCAGCTTAGCGGGGGTCACTGAAGCTTTCTTT	CASSLAGVTEAFF
once	.	TRBJ2-1	TRBV19	14	TGTGCCAGTAGTATTTCGTCGATTTACAATGAGCAGTTCTTC	CASSISSIYNEQFF
once	.	TRBJ2-1	TRBV18	14	TGTGCCAGCTCACCATTTCAGGGTGAGGGTGAGCAGTTCTTC	CASSPFQGEGEQFF
once	.	TRBJ2-7	TRBV25-1	14	TGTGCCAGCAGTGAACGGCCCCAGGGAGGCGAGCAGTACTTC	CASSERPQGGEQYF
.	.	TRBJ1-1	TRBV2	15	TGTGCCAGCAATTTGATAGGGGTGGTGGACACTGAAGCTTTCTTT	CASNLIGVVDTEAFF
.	TRBD1	TRBJ2-4	TRBV7-9	16	TGTGCCAGCAGCTCCTCCCCCGACAGGGGGCTTAGCATTCAGTACTTC	CASSSSPDRGLSIQYF
once	TRBD2	TRBJ2-7	TRBV18	15	TGTGCCAGCTCACTGCGACTAGCGGGACCCTACGAGCAGTACTTC	CASSLRLAGPYEQYF
.	.	TRBJ2-5	TRBV9	14	TGTGCCAGCAGCCCAGGGGGGACCCCAGGGACCCAGTACTTC	CASSPGGTPGTQYF
.	TRBD2	TRBJ2-2	TRBV5-6	19	TGTGCCAGCAGCTTGCCCGGGACTAGCGGGAGTTCGAACACCGGGGAGCTGTTTTTT	CASSLPGTSGSSNTGELFF
.	TRBD2	TRBJ2-4	TRBV25-1	19	TGTGCCAGCAGTCCGCGGGCTAGCGGGGGATACCTAGCCAAAAACATTCAGTACTTC	CASSPRASGGYLAKNIQYF
.	TRBD1	TRBJ1-1	TRBV18	15	TGTGCCAGCTCACCGGGACAGCCCCTCTCCACTGAAGCTTTCTTT	CASSPGQPLSTEAFF
.	.	TRBJ1-2	TRBV23-1	12	TGCGCCAGCAGTCGGGGGCCTGGGGGCTACACCTTC	CASSRGPGGYTF
.	TRBD2	TRBJ2-7	TRBV2	12	TGTGCCAGCAGTTACCTAGCGGACGAGCAGTACTTC	CASSYLADEQYF
.	TRBD2	TRBJ2-7	TRBV12-3/TRBV12-4	15	TGTGCCAGCAGCTCCCGGACTAGCGGGCCTTACGAGCAGTACTTC	CASSSRTSGPYEQYF
.	TRBD1	TRBJ2-5	TRBV6-1	14	TGTGCCAGCAGTCACAGGGGAATCCAAGAGACCCAGTACTTC	CASSHRGIQETQYF
.	TRBD1	TRBJ1-3	TRBV18	14	TGTGCCAGCTCACCGACAGGGGTTGGAAACACCATATATTTT	CASSPTGVGNTIYF
.	TRBD2	TRBJ2-1	TRBV7-9	16	TGTGCCAGCAGCTTAGGGGCGTCTAGCGGGAGTTGGAGTCAGTTCTTC	CASSLGASSGSWSQFF
.	.	TRBJ2-6	TRBV29-1	14	TGCAGCGTTGAAAGTGGATCCCGGGCCAACGTCCTGACTTTC	CSVESGSRANVLTF
.	TRBD2	TRBJ2-7	TRBV3-1	14	TGTGCCAGCAGCTCTAGCGGGATCTCCTACGAGCAGTACTTC	CASSSSGISYEQYF
.	TRBD1	TRBJ1-1	TRBV30	15	TGTGCCTGGAGTGTATTGCAGGGGGCGGGCACTGAAGCTTTCTTT	CAWSVLQGAGTEAFF
.	TRBD1	TRBJ1-2	TRBV11-2	15	TGTGCCAGCAGCTTAGACTTGGGGACAGCCGATGGCTACACCTTC	CASSLDLGTADGYTF
.	TRBD1	TRBJ1-2	TRBV10-3	14	TGTGCCATCAAGGGACAGGGGGCCGACTATGGCTACACCTTC	CAIKGQGADYGYTF
.	.	TRBJ2-7	TRBV20-1	16	TGCAGTGCTAGACCCTCAGGACGGGCAATAGCCTACGAGCAGTACTTC	CSARPSGRAIAYEQYF
.	.	TRBJ2-1	TRBV2	15	TGTGCCAGCAGCCAGGATGGAGGTTCCTACAATGAGCAGTTCTTC	CASSQDGGSYNEQFF